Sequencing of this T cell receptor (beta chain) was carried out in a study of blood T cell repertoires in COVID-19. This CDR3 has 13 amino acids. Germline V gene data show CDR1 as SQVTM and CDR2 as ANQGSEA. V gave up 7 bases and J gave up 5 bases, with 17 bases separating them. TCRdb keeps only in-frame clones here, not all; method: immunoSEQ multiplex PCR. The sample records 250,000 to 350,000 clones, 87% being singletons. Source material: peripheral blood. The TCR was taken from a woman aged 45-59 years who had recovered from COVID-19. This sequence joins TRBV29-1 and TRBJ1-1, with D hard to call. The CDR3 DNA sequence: TGCAGCGCCGGACGAACGGACTCAACTGAAGCTTTCTTT. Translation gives CSAGRTDSTEAFF.